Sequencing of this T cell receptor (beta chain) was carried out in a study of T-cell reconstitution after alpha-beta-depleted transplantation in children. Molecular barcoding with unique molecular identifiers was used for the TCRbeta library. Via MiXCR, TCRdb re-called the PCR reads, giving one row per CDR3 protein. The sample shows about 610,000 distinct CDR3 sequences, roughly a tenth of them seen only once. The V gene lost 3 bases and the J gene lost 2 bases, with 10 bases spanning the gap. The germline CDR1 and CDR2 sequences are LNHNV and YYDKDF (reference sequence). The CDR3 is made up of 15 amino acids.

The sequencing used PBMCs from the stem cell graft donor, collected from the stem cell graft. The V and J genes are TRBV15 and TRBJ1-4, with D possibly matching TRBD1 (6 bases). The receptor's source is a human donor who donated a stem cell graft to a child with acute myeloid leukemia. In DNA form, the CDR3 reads TGTGCCACCAGCAGTGAAAGGGGGACTAATGAAAAACTGTTTTTT. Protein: CATSSERGTNEKLFF.